Presented here are 22 T cell receptor beta chains from one specimen sequenced in a study of T cell repertoires in cytomegalovirus infection. No antigens are known for them. Each CDR3 protein is one row after TCRdb ran MiXCR on the reads. Of a few hundred thousand distinct CDR3 sequences listed, 40% are singletons. Specimen: cultured PBMCs, collected from culture after CMV antigen stimulation. The receptors originated from a human donor in good health (CMV status not recorded). Some clones in this sample may be carry-over from other donors' samples.

The genes are TRBV6-2 or TRBV6-3 and TRBJ1-2; D unclear. The CDR3 runs 15 residues. The V end lost 2 bases, the J end lost 3 bases, and 13 bases lay between the germline ends. Germline lookup yields CDR1 MNHEY and CDR2 SVGEGT. CDR3 protein: CASSYAEAAHYGYTF. The DNA for the CDR3 is TGTGCCAGCAGTTACGCCGAGGCAGCCCACTATGGCTACACCTTC.

This clonotype has only a few counts. The chain recombines TRBV4-1 with TRBJ2-2; the D is unclear. The CDR3 has 12 residues. The germline gives CDR1 MGHRA, CDR2 YSYEKL. V was trimmed by 3 bases and J by 8 bases, leaving 7 bases between them. In nucleotides, the CDR3 is TGCGCCAGCAGCCACTCCGAGGGGGAGCTGTTTTTT. This encodes CASSHSEGELFF.

This clonotype was counted at least ten times. CDR3 amino acids: CASSWPDVSLKETQYF. The CDR3 DNA follows: TGTGCCAGCAGCTGGCCGGACGTCAGCCTCAAAGAGACCCAGTACTTC. The chain combines TRBV7-2 with TRBJ2-5, with no clear D. The CDR3 has 16 amino acids. The germline V gene encodes CDR1 SGHTA and CDR2 FQGNSA. Between the trimmed V and J ends, which lost 4 bases and 3 bases, there was a span of 18 bases.

This clonotype came up a few times. V is TRBV7-2 and J is TRBJ2-2; no firm D call. Trimming cost V 5 bases and J 2 bases, with 12 bases left between them. This CDR3 spans 15 amino acids. Germline CDR1 and CDR2: SGHTA and FQGNSA. The CDR3 reads CASSERPINTGELFF. The CDR3, as DNA: TGTGCCAGCAGCGAGCGCCCGATAAACACCGGGGAGCTGTTTTTT.

This clonotype was picked up a small number of times. The chain links TRBV12-3 or TRBV12-4 to TRBJ2-2; D gene unclear. Trimming took 3 bases from V and 7 from J, leaving 6 bases between them. The CDR3 runs to 12 residues. CDR3: CASSFVFGELFF. The CDR3 DNA reads as TGTGCCAGCAGTTTTGTCTTCGGGGAGCTGTTTTTT.

The genes are TRBV19 and TRBJ1-5, with D perhaps TRBD1 (6 bases). Trimming took off 4 bases at V and 5 bases at J, with 15 bases between the two ends. Germline CDR1 is LNHDA and CDR2 is SQIVND (reference sequence). CDR3 size: 15 residues. CDR3 in amino acids: CASSKGTLSYQPQHF. CDR3 in DNA: TGTGCCAGTAGTAAGGGGACACTTTCTTATCAGCCCCAGCATTTT.

This clonotype has just a few counts. The chain combines TRBV5-1 with TRBJ2-3; 7 nucleotides align to TRBD1. V lost 0 bases, J lost 6 bases, and 4 bases stayed unmatched. Germline V gene data show CDR1 as SGHRS and CDR2 as YFSETQ. The CDR3 is 14 residues long. The CDR3 DNA follows: TGCGCCAGCAGCTTGGCGACAGGGTCCGATACGCAGTATTTT. Protein sequence: CASSLATGSDTQYF.

Here the CDR3 DNA reads TGTGCCAGCAGTACTCGGGACAGGGCAGATGAAAAACTGTTTTTT. This translates into CASSTRDRADEKLFF. This chain links TRBV6-6 with TRBJ1-4; 9 bases match TRBD1. The CDR3 length is 15 residues. Germline V gives CDR1 MNHNY, CDR2 SVGAGI (reference sequence). V was pared by 5 bases and J by 6 bases, with 7 bases of the junction left unmatched.

The table lists this clonotype with a count of one. The J gene is TRBJ2-5, the V gene TRBV29-1; D unresolved. Trimming pared 4 bases from V and 5 bases from J, leaving 5 bases between. This CDR3 spans 10 amino acids. Germline CDR1 is SQVTM and CDR2 is ANQGSEA. The CDR3 region is CSVAAETQYF. In nucleotides, the CDR3 is TGCAGCGTTGCGGCGGAGACCCAGTACTTC.

The chain uses TRBV7-2 and TRBJ1-2; TRBD1 might be the D (6 bases). The CDR3 totals 15 residues. Trimming removed 5 bases from V and 0 bases from J, with 13 bases in between. The germline gives CDR1 SGHTA, CDR2 FQGNSA. In DNA, the CDR3 is TGTGCCAGCAGCCCACAGGGAAGCTCTAACTATGGCTACACCTTC. This codes for CASSPQGSSNYGYTF. Variable domain in full (rest from reference TRBV7-2 and TRBJ1-2): GAGVSQSPSNKVTEKGKDVELRCDPISGHTALYWYRQSLGQGLEFLIYFQGNSAPDKSGLPSDRFSAERTGGSVSTLTIQRTQQEDSAVYLCASSPQGSSNYGYTFGSGTRLTVV.

The chain recombines TRBV4-2 with TRBJ2-5, with D possibly being TRBD1 or TRBD2 (5 bases each). Trimming left V 5 bases short and J 5 bases short, with 15 bases between. In germline, CDR1 is LGHNA, CDR2 YNFKEQ. There are 14 residues in the CDR3. This chain's CDR3 is CASSIYGAVETQYF. As DNA, the CDR3 is TGTGCCAGCAGCATTTACGGGGCGGTGGAGACCCAGTACTTC.

This clonotype was picked up a small number of times. CDR3 sequence (DNA): TGTGCCAGCAGCTTAACTAGCAATCAGCCCCAGCATTTT. Amino acids: CASSLTSNQPQHF. V is TRBV7-8 and J is TRBJ1-5; D ambiguous. This CDR3 has 13 amino acids. Per germline, CDR1 SGHVS and CDR2 FQNEAQ. V dropped 2 bases and J dropped 0 bases, with 2 bases sitting between them.

V is TRBV5-1 and J is TRBJ2-1; D is unresolved. This CDR3 comprises 12 residues. V was cut by 4 bases and J by 6 bases, with 8 bases left in between. Germline CDR1 and CDR2: SGHRS and YFSETQ. The CDR3 protein is CASSPESNEQFF. The CDR3 coding sequence is TGCGCCAGCAGCCCCGAGTCCAATGAGCAGTTCTTC. Full variable domain (rest looked up from reference TRBV5-1 and TRBJ2-1): KAGVTQTPRYLIKTRGQQVTLSCSPISGHRSVSWYQQTPGQGLQFLFEYFSETQRNKGNFPGRFSGRQFSNSRSEMNVSTLELGDSALYLCASSPESNEQFFGPGTRLTVL.

The chain has TRBV5-3 and TRBJ1-3; 7 nucleotides agree with TRBD1. TRBV5-3 is known as an ORF, though its function is uncertain. CDR3 size: 15 residues. V lost 8 bases, J lost 4 bases, and 12 bases stayed unmatched. Written as DNA, the CDR3 is TGTGCCAGCAGCCGGGGACAGTCTACGGGAAACACCATATATTTT. Translation gives CASSRGQSTGNTIYF.

The chain links TRBV27 to TRBJ1-6; a possible D gene is TRBD1 (5 bases). CDR1 MNHEY and CDR2 SMNVEV come from the germline V gene (reference sequence). Trimming took off 5 bases at V and 2 bases at J, with 13 bases between the two ends. CDR3 length: 16 residues. The CDR3 reads CASSGGGNPYNSPLHF. In DNA, the CDR3 is TGTGCCAGCAGTGGGGGTGGGAACCCCTATAATTCACCCCTCCACTTT.

This clonotype was seen more than once but under ten times. Here the CDR3 DNA reads TGTGCCAGCAGTTTAGGAGATGTTGAAAAACTGTTTTTT. It yields the protein CASSLGDVEKLFF. The chain is built from TRBV12-3 or TRBV12-4 and TRBJ1-4; D uncertain. V lost 1 base to trimming and J lost 7 bases, with 7 bases between them. The CDR3 sequence is 13 residues long.

This clonotype was found a few times. This chain links TRBV7-2 with TRBJ2-1, with a tentative D call TRBD1 (6 bases). The V gene lost 1 base and the J gene lost 3 bases, with 16 bases spanning the gap. Germline assignment: CDR1 SGHTA and CDR2 FQGNSA. The CDR3 is 17 residues long. The CDR3 DNA reads as TGTGCCAGCAGCTTAGTAACAGGGACCCCCCGCTACAATGAGCAGTTCTTC. This codes for CASSLVTGTPRYNEQFF.

This clonotype was recorded a few times. This chain links TRBV4-1 with TRBJ2-3; 10 bases are shared with TRBD1. Per the germline V gene, CDR1 is MGHRA and CDR2 is YSYEKL. This CDR3 is 14 amino acids long. V was pared by 4 bases and J by 4 bases, with 2 bases of the junction left unmatched. The CDR3 coding sequence is TGCGCCAGCAGCCGAGGACAGGGGGCAGATACGCAGTATTTT. Its translation: CASSRGQGADTQYF.

This clonotype has a single count. This chain uses TRBV7-9 with TRBJ1-2; D remains ambiguous. The germline gives CDR1 SEHNR, CDR2 FQNEAQ (reference sequence). Between the trimmed V and J ends, which lost 4 bases and 8 bases, there was a span of 20 bases. This CDR3 region has 15 residues. The CDR3, as DNA: TGTGCCAGCAGCTCCACTCGAAATGAGGCAGGAGGCTACACCTTC. Translated, it gives CASSSTRNEAGGYTF.

This clonotype was recorded a few times. This sequence joins TRBV6-6 and TRBJ2-7; 8 nucleotides align to TRBD2. Trimming at V came to 7 bases and at J to 7 bases, leaving 12 bases not matched to a gene. Germline V gene lookup returns CDR1 MNHNY and CDR2 SVGAGI (reference sequence). The length of the CDR3 is 14 residues. DNA of the CDR3: TGTGCCAGCACCCCAGCGGGAGAGCTTACGGAGCAGTACTTC. Translating gives CASTPAGELTEQYF.

The rearrangement joins TRBV4-1 to TRBJ2-1, with TRBD1 as a possible D gene (5 bases). Germline CDR1 reads MGHRA; CDR2 reads YSYEKL. The CDR3 has 17 amino acids. The V end lost 0 bases, the J end lost 6 bases, and 18 bases lay between the germline ends. The CDR3, as DNA: TGCGCCAGCAGCCAAGATTCCAGGGAAAGAACAATCAATGAGCAGTTCTTC. Translated, it gives CASSQDSRERTINEQFF.

V gene TRBV6-1 combines with J gene TRBJ2-3; 8 bases are a match to TRBD1. Germline trimming cut 6 bases from V and 4 bases from J; bases unmatched to any gene: 6. The CDR3 has 14 residues. Germline assignment: CDR1 MNHNS and CDR2 SASEGT. CDR3 sequence reads: CASRTGAPADTQYF. In DNA, the CDR3 is TGTGCCAGCAGGACAGGGGCCCCAGCAGATACGCAGTATTTT.